A selection of T cell receptor beta chains follows, all from one sample in a study of blood T cell repertoires in COVID-19. Profiling relied on immunoSEQ multiplex PCR, and the TCRdb table lists in-frame clones only, not all of them. The table shows just over 80,000 clones, with approximately 81% occurring only once. Sequencing was carried out using peripheral blood. The source is a man older than 75 with acute or convalescent COVID-19. Both conserved end residues are part of each CDR3. A D gene is named only where the DNA matches it firmly. Some rows mark clone size as missing; the rest say once, few, many or name a class of expanded clone.

J gene: TRBJ2-6
V gene: TRBV18
clone size: -
D gene: -
CDR3 protein: CASLSGSGANVLTF
CDR3 DNA: TGTGCCAGCCTCTCAGGCTCTGGGGCCAACGTCCTGACTTTC

J gene: TRBJ1-5
V gene: TRBV12-3/TRBV12-4
clone size: -
D gene: -
CDR3 protein: CASSYRGPQHF
CDR3 DNA: TGTGCCAGCAGCTATCGGGGGCCCCAGCATTTT

J gene: TRBJ1-6
V gene: TRBV7-9
clone size: -
D gene: -
CDR3 protein: CASSAYITNSPLHF
CDR3 DNA: TGTGCCAGCAGCGCCTATATAACTAATTCACCCCTCCACTTT

J gene: TRBJ2-7
V gene: TRBV7-9
clone size: -
D gene: TRBD1
CDR3 protein: CASSLPAGGSEQYF
CDR3 DNA: TGTGCCAGCAGCTTACCGGCAGGGGGCTCCGAGCAGTACTTC

J gene: TRBJ2-3
V gene: TRBV7-9
clone size: -
D gene: TRBD2
CDR3 protein: CASSLGLAGTSTDTQYF
CDR3 DNA: TGTGCCAGCAGCTTAGGACTAGCGGGTACTAGCACAGATACGCAGTATTTT

J gene: TRBJ2-2
V gene: TRBV5-1
clone size: -
D gene: TRBD1
CDR3 protein: CASSSGQWGGELFF
CDR3 DNA: TGCGCCAGCAGCTCGGGACAGTGGGGCGGGGAGCTGTTTTTT

J gene: TRBJ1-2
V gene: TRBV7-3
clone size: -
D gene: TRBD1
CDR3 protein: CATGTGRGYGYTF
CDR3 DNA: TGTGCCACCGGGACAGGGCGAGGCTATGGCTACACCTTC

J gene: TRBJ1-2
V gene: TRBV27
clone size: few
D gene: -
CDR3 protein: CASSPRGRGYGYTF
CDR3 DNA: TGTGCCAGCAGTCCCAGGGGACGCGGCTATGGCTACACCTTC

J gene: TRBJ2-7
V gene: TRBV27
clone size: few
D gene: TRBD1
CDR3 protein: CASSTGASGSYEQYF
CDR3 DNA: TGTGCCAGCAGTACAGGGGCGTCCGGCTCCTACGAGCAGTACTTC

J gene: TRBJ2-7
V gene: TRBV28
clone size: -
D gene: -
CDR3 protein: CASSSPFGSYEQYF
CDR3 DNA: TGTGCCAGCAGTTCCCCATTCGGCTCCTACGAGCAGTACTTC

J gene: TRBJ2-3
V gene: TRBV6-1
clone size: -
D gene: TRBD2
CDR3 protein: CASSDGSSGSIDTQYF
CDR3 DNA: TGTGCCAGCAGTGATGGGTCTAGCGGGAGTATAGATACGCAGTATTTT

J gene: TRBJ1-4
V gene: TRBV19
clone size: -
D gene: TRBD1
CDR3 protein: CASRVSGQGRKLFF
CDR3 DNA: TGTGCCAGTAGAGTGTCAGGACAGGGAAGAAAACTGTTTTTT

J gene: TRBJ2-6
V gene: TRBV19
clone size: -
D gene: -
CDR3 protein: CAGRDSSGANVLTF
CDR3 DNA: TGTGCCGGGCGGGACAGCTCTGGGGCCAACGTCCTGACTTTC

J gene: TRBJ2-1
V gene: TRBV15
clone size: -
D gene: TRBD2
CDR3 protein: CATSLGREEQFF
CDR3 DNA: TGTGCCACCAGCCTGGGGCGGGAGGAGCAGTTCTTC

J gene: TRBJ2-1
V gene: TRBV7-3
clone size: -
D gene: TRBD2
CDR3 protein: CASSLAGFYNEQFF
CDR3 DNA: TGTGCCAGCAGCCTAGCGGGATTCTACAATGAGCAGTTCTTC

J gene: TRBJ1-5
V gene: TRBV7-9
clone size: few
D gene: -
CDR3 protein: CASSFGQGNQPQHF
CDR3 DNA: TGTGCCAGCAGCTTCGGCCAGGGCAATCAGCCCCAGCATTTT

J gene: TRBJ1-1
V gene: TRBV29-1
clone size: few
D gene: -
CDR3 protein: CSADRGNTEAFF
CDR3 DNA: TGCAGCGCCGATCGGGGGAACACTGAAGCTTTCTTT

J gene: TRBJ2-7
V gene: TRBV18
clone size: -
D gene: -
CDR3 protein: CASSSRDNNYEQYF
CDR3 DNA: TGTGCCAGCTCATCACGGGACAATAACTACGAGCAGTACTTC

J gene: TRBJ2-1
V gene: TRBV7-2
clone size: -
D gene: -
CDR3 protein: CASSLYHEQFF
CDR3 DNA: TGTGCCAGCAGCCTGTATCATGAGCAGTTCTTC

J gene: TRBJ2-5
V gene: TRBV5-4
clone size: -
D gene: -
CDR3 protein: CASSFPQETQYF
CDR3 DNA: TGTGCCAGCAGCTTTCCTCAAGAGACCCAGTACTTC

J gene: TRBJ1-1
V gene: TRBV7-3
clone size: once
D gene: -
CDR3 protein: CASSLRGQPFTEAFF
CDR3 DNA: TGTGCCAGCAGCTTAAGGGGGCAGCCATTCACTGAAGCTTTCTTT

J gene: TRBJ1-1
V gene: TRBV27
clone size: -
D gene: TRBD1
CDR3 protein: CASSYRTGGFAEAFF
CDR3 DNA: TGTGCCAGCAGTTATCGAACAGGGGGCTTCGCTGAAGCTTTCTTT

J gene: TRBJ1-2
V gene: TRBV28
clone size: -
D gene: -
CDR3 protein: CASSFGGVLGYGYTF
CDR3 DNA: TGTGCCAGCAGTTTTGGGGGCGTACTAGGCTATGGCTACACCTTC

J gene: TRBJ2-2
V gene: TRBV19
clone size: -
D gene: -
CDR3 protein: CASSMDRRVGTGELFF
CDR3 DNA: TGTGCCAGTAGTATGGACAGGAGGGTGGGCACCGGGGAGCTGTTTTTT

J gene: TRBJ1-3
V gene: TRBV5-1
clone size: -
D gene: -
CDR3 protein: CASSSKGHGVGNTIYF
CDR3 DNA: TGCGCCAGCAGCTCTAAGGGACACGGAGTTGGAAACACCATATATTTT

J gene: TRBJ2-1
V gene: TRBV2
clone size: -
D gene: TRBD2
CDR3 protein: CASTRDGLAGRNEQFF
CDR3 DNA: TGTGCCAGCACCCGAGACGGACTAGCGGGTAGGAATGAGCAGTTCTTC

J gene: TRBJ1-2
V gene: TRBV29-1
clone size: -
D gene: TRBD1
CDR3 protein: CSVATGNYGYTF
CDR3 DNA: TGCAGCGTCGCGACAGGGAACTATGGCTACACCTTC

J gene: TRBJ2-7
V gene: TRBV15
clone size: -
D gene: -
CDR3 protein: CATSRGSGSKIYEQYF
CDR3 DNA: TGTGCCACCAGCAGAGGATCAGGGTCGAAAATCTACGAGCAGTACTTC

J gene: TRBJ2-4
V gene: TRBV29-1
clone size: -
D gene: -
CDR3 protein: CSVEGERNIQYF
CDR3 DNA: TGCAGCGTTGAAGGGGAGAGGAACATTCAGTACTTC

J gene: TRBJ1-1
V gene: TRBV5-4
clone size: few
D gene: -
CDR3 protein: CASSLGVGGYTEAFF
CDR3 DNA: TGTGCCAGCAGCTTGGGGGTAGGGGGATACACTGAAGCTTTCTTT

J gene: TRBJ2-7
V gene: TRBV6-2/TRBV6-3
clone size: -
D gene: TRBD1
CDR3 protein: CASSQQGYEQYF
CDR3 DNA: TGTGCCAGCAGCCAACAGGGGTACGAGCAGTACTTC

J gene: TRBJ1-4
V gene: TRBV28
clone size: -
D gene: -
CDR3 protein: CASRVRAEKLFF
CDR3 DNA: TGTGCCAGCAGGGTCAGGGCTGAAAAACTGTTTTTT

J gene: TRBJ1-2
V gene: TRBV20-1
clone size: -
D gene: -
CDR3 protein: CSARRQHGYTF
CDR3 DNA: TGCAGTGCTAGGCGACAGCACGGCTACACCTTC

J gene: TRBJ2-2
V gene: TRBV27
clone size: -
D gene: -
CDR3 protein: CASSPRQRANTGELFF
CDR3 DNA: TGTGCCAGCAGTCCCCGGCAGCGTGCGAACACCGGGGAGCTGTTTTTT

J gene: TRBJ1-2
V gene: TRBV29-1
clone size: -
D gene: TRBD1
CDR3 protein: CSVIQGDNYGYTF
CDR3 DNA: TGCAGCGTCATTCAGGGGGATAACTATGGCTACACCTTC

J gene: TRBJ2-5
V gene: TRBV18
clone size: -
D gene: TRBD1
CDR3 protein: CASSQAGGRETQYF
CDR3 DNA: TGTGCCAGCTCACAGGCAGGGGGTCGGGAGACCCAGTACTTC

J gene: TRBJ2-1
V gene: TRBV5-4
clone size: -
D gene: TRBD2
CDR3 protein: CASSLTSGHNEQFF
CDR3 DNA: TGTGCCAGCAGCTTAACTAGCGGCCACAATGAGCAGTTCTTC

J gene: TRBJ2-2
V gene: TRBV10-1
clone size: -
D gene: -
CDR3 protein: CASSDLNTGELFF
CDR3 DNA: TGCGCCAGCAGTGACCTTAACACCGGGGAGCTGTTTTTT

J gene: TRBJ1-6
V gene: TRBV5-4
clone size: -
D gene: -
CDR3 protein: CASSLAGPEAPLHF
CDR3 DNA: TGTGCCAGCAGCTTGGCAGGACCGGAGGCACCCCTCCACTTT

J gene: TRBJ2-1
V gene: TRBV28
clone size: -
D gene: -
CDR3 protein: CASSKGGGNEQFF
CDR3 DNA: TGTGCCAGCTCAAAGGGGGGAGGGAATGAGCAGTTCTTC

J gene: TRBJ1-5
V gene: TRBV10-2
clone size: few
D gene: TRBD1
CDR3 protein: CASSDLGTGNQPQHF
CDR3 DNA: TGCGCCAGCAGTGATTTAGGGACAGGGAATCAGCCCCAGCATTTT

J gene: TRBJ2-7
V gene: TRBV7-8
clone size: -
D gene: -
CDR3 protein: CASSSRTVSYEQYF
CDR3 DNA: TGTGCCAGCAGCTCAAGGACAGTCTCCTACGAGCAGTACTTC

J gene: TRBJ2-1
V gene: TRBV18
clone size: -
D gene: TRBD2
CDR3 protein: CASSLRLAGDEQFF
CDR3 DNA: TGTGCCAGCTCATTGAGACTAGCTGGCGATGAGCAGTTCTTC

J gene: TRBJ1-1
V gene: TRBV4-1
clone size: once
D gene: TRBD1
CDR3 protein: CASSHKQGVNTEAFF
CDR3 DNA: TGCGCCAGCAGCCATAAGCAGGGGGTGAACACTGAAGCTTTCTTT

J gene: TRBJ1-5
V gene: TRBV19
clone size: -
D gene: -
CDR3 protein: CASSEDQAFSNQPQHF
CDR3 DNA: TGTGCCAGTAGTGAAGATCAGGCTTTTAGCAATCAGCCCCAGCATTTT

J gene: TRBJ1-2
V gene: TRBV18
clone size: once
D gene: TRBD1
CDR3 protein: CASSPSTGGTGDGYTF
CDR3 DNA: TGTGCCAGCTCACCTTCCACCGGCGGGACAGGGGACGGCTACACCTTC

J gene: TRBJ2-3
V gene: TRBV27
clone size: -
D gene: TRBD2
CDR3 protein: CASSPSGRAKDTQYF
CDR3 DNA: TGTGCCAGCAGCCCTAGCGGGAGGGCCAAGGATACGCAGTATTTT

J gene: TRBJ2-7
V gene: TRBV5-1
clone size: -
D gene: -
CDR3 protein: CASNRDPSEQYF
CDR3 DNA: TGCGCCAGCAACAGGGATCCTTCCGAGCAGTACTTC

J gene: TRBJ1-2
V gene: TRBV28
clone size: -
D gene: -
CDR3 protein: CASTLSGDGYTF
CDR3 DNA: TGTGCCAGCACCCTCTCAGGGGATGGCTACACCTTC

J gene: TRBJ2-7
V gene: TRBV7-9
clone size: -
D gene: TRBD2
CDR3 protein: CASSLDILTSGRIYEQYF
CDR3 DNA: TGTGCCAGCAGCTTAGACATCTTGACTAGCGGGAGGATCTACGAGCAGTACTTC

J gene: TRBJ2-5
V gene: TRBV7-9
clone size: few
D gene: TRBD1
CDR3 protein: CASSLTGATTETQYF
CDR3 DNA: TGTGCCAGCAGCTTGACAGGGGCGACCACAGAGACCCAGTACTTC

J gene: TRBJ2-3
V gene: TRBV3-1/TRBV3-2
clone size: -
D gene: TRBD1
CDR3 protein: CASSPTGQSTDTQYF
CDR3 DNA: TGTGCCAGCAGCCCGACAGGGCAAAGCACAGATACGCAGTATTTT

J gene: TRBJ1-5
V gene: TRBV27
clone size: -
D gene: -
CDR3 protein: CASSLEGLSNQPQHF
CDR3 DNA: TGTGCCAGCAGTTTAGAAGGACTTAGCAATCAGCCCCAGCATTTT

J gene: TRBJ2-1
V gene: TRBV27
clone size: -
D gene: TRBD1
CDR3 protein: CASGINRQGAQFF
CDR3 DNA: TGTGCCAGCGGGATAAACCGACAGGGTGCGCAGTTCTTC

J gene: TRBJ1-2
V gene: TRBV20-1
clone size: -
D gene: TRBD1
CDR3 protein: CSARTGKGYTF
CDR3 DNA: TGCAGTGCTAGGACAGGGAAGGGCTACACCTTC

J gene: TRBJ2-7
V gene: TRBV28
clone size: -
D gene: -
CDR3 protein: CASSLGGSYEQYF
CDR3 DNA: TGTGCCAGCAGTTTAGGCGGTTCCTACGAGCAGTACTTC

J gene: TRBJ2-1
V gene: TRBV7-2
clone size: -
D gene: -
CDR3 protein: CASSLGLVNEQFF
CDR3 DNA: TGTGCCAGCAGCTTAGGGCTAGTCAATGAGCAGTTCTTC